The TCR beta chain described here comes from a study of TIL therapy for anti-PD-1-resistant metastatic lung cancer. Whole-study findings and limits: Many TIL product clones were absent from baseline tumor, suggesting clonal contraction.

Time point indicated: pre-treatment sample, taken before nivolumab and TIL therapy. Tumor tissue came from excised metastases, mostly pleural nodules or supraclavicular lymph nodes. Enrollment ran from October 2017 to January 2020. Sequencing used immunoSEQ v3. The repertoire was sequenced with immunoSEQ multiplex PCR; TCRdb's copy has only in-frame clones and lacks some. This sample has about 50,000 clones; around 64% occur once, and the top ten carry 5.5% to 6%. The table lists this clone with a few counts. What it binds is unknown. The junction had 4 bases not matched to a gene; V was cut back by 0 bases and J by 6 bases. The CDR3 length is 15 residues. The germline V gene has CDR1 SGHRS and CDR2 YFSETQ.

The TCR comes from a person between 25 and 79 years old with non-small cell lung cancer. The sample consisted of tumor tissue, taken at baseline. J is TRBJ1-5 and V is TRBV5-1, with 9 bases that match TRBD1. CDR3 sequence (DNA): TGCGCCAGCAGCTTGGGGGACAGGGTTGGTCAGCCCCAGCATTTT. This gives the protein CASSLGDRVGQPQHF.